This entry is about one T cell receptor (beta chain). It has no known antigen specificity. Nothing much larger sits one base from this clone, and base qualities are not available. This specimen belongs to a study of blood T cell repertoires in COVID-19 (dated by TCRdb to 2018 to 2021). The study in broad terms: Collaborator samples came from the United States, Italy and Spain and covered acute and convalescent phases of COVID-19. Nearly every sample came with metadata listing a de-identified subject ID, COVID-19 status, age in years and sex. The material from the prospective study consisted of cDNA or gDNA derived from T cells, B-cell-depleted T cells, or PBMCs. HLA class I and class II types, where available, came from metadata supplied by the sample provider rather than from assay-based typing. A freely available public database, intended as a resource for researchers studying the immune response to SARS-CoV-2, is where the repertoires were released. The dataset comprised deeply sampled blood TCRbeta repertoires from subjects exposed to, actively infected with, or recovered from COVID-19. The samples were drawn from two sources: the first 160 participants of the ongoing ImmuneRACE study, and 1,200 or so subjects contributed by 6 global collaborators.

The immunoSEQ Assay, a bias-controlled multiplex PCR, was used to amplify TCRbeta CDR3 regions from genomic DNA. Under the source paper's analysis protocol: The number of nucleated cells in each sample was estimated by amplification of reference gene primers within the assay. To quantify the absolute abundance of each unique TCRbeta CDR3 rearrangement, sequence reads were collapsed and filtered. Productive Simpson clonality was computed per sample as the square root of Simpson's diversity index over productive rearrangements. As stored in TCRdb, this immuneACCESS dataset retains in-frame rearrangements with V and J assigned. A fraction of the clones does not appear; measured against another copy, unresolved V genes explain less than half of the discrepancy, and the remainder lacks a known reason. The DNA gave D and trimming, while V, J and clone size come from that table. The sample includes under 200,000 clones, with 86% observed a single time. More than 0.75% of the sample lies in the top ten.

The collaborating institutions used their own protocols to collect whole blood in K2EDTA tubes. Collaborator samples were shipped for TCRbeta analysis as frozen whole blood, isolated PBMCs, or DNA extracted from either sample type. Points the paper makes about the study in general: How much clinical and demographic metadata was included differed by source and by participant, and the metadata was provided uncurated.

From the germline V gene, CDR1 is MNHEY and CDR2 is SVGAGI. Trimming accounts for 6 bases at V and 7 bases at J, while the number of junction bases matched to no gene is 7. The CDR3 goes from the cysteine to the phenylalanine over 14 residues. Here the CDR3 DNA is all that survives: 42 bases in frame from base 1. The rearrangement joined TRBV6-5 to TRBJ2-2; 8 bases in the junction line up with TRBD1. The sequenced sample was peripheral blood. The sequence was collected from a young man with acute or convalescent COVID-19. The DNA sequence reads TGTGCCAGCAGGAAGGACAGGGCGGGCGGGGAGCTGTTTTTT. Translated, it reads CASRKDRAGGELFF.